This T cell receptor beta chain is drawn from a study of Tregs in tolerant kidney transplant recipients (dated by TCRdb to between 2018 and 2021). Context from the whole study: The study used TCRbeta sequencing to identify donor-specific regulatory T cells before combined kidney and bone marrow transplantation, then tracked those cells after transplant. TCRbeta repertoire sequencing was used in a few healthy controls to compare several ways of expanding Tregs specific for an allogeneic donor. Overall results and qualifications from the work: Biological reproducibility was not directly addressed, though technical replication error appeared minimal. Expanding Tregs with activated donor B cells appeared to identify the most biologically relevant and donor-specific TCRbeta repertoire. The study was constrained by small patient numbers, and validation of the findings is required in larger populations and under other immunosuppression protocols.

A word on this clone: The target of this receptor is not known. Qualities for individual bases were not recorded, and no much larger clone is one base off.

For TCRbeta CDR3 sequencing, genomic DNA was extracted from sorted cells using the QIAGEN DNeasy Blood and Tissue Kit. High-throughput TCRbeta CDR3 sequencing was carried out commercially through immunoSEQ, with PCR amplification with bias correction and internal controls included. Per the original workflow: Unique productive TCRbeta sequences were defined by CDR3 nucleotide sequence when primers matched and otherwise by CDR3 amino acid sequence together with Vbeta and Jbeta genes. To correct sorting error, sequences shared between sorted populations at a frequency ratio of 2:1 or less were removed; the rest were assigned to the higher population. A sequence was defined as donor-reactive if the sequence was expanded at least 5-fold in CFSE-low cells compared with unstimulated cells and had a frequency of at least 0.01% in CFSE-low cells. Repertoire divergence was quantified by Jensen-Shannon divergence using the top 100 TCRbeta sequences ranked by frequency. When a sample had multiple sequencing runs, each run was corrected for sorting error separately and the runs were then pooled. Sourced from immuneACCESS, this table was stored by TCRdb with only in-frame sequences that have V and J called. A share of the clones is absent; for the studies checked, an unresolved V gene accounts for under half, and the remainder has no known explanation. Clonal size and the V and J genes are those of that table, whereas D and trimming came from the DNA. This sample is represented by about 18,000 clones; about four fifths of them were singletons. The ten most abundant clones make up more than 2% of the sample.

Unstimulated Tregs (CD4+CD25+CD127-), CD4+ non-Tregs (CD4+CD25-), CD4 and CD8 cells were FACS-sorted from thawed PBMCs. Before Treg sorting, thawed PBMCs were rested overnight at 37°C with roughly 200 IU/ml IL-2. Blood from healthy controls was obtained either from healthy volunteers or as purchased buffy coats. Healthy control blood was separated into PBMCs by Ficoll density gradient and cryopreserved, and patient PBMCs were collected both before and after transplant. The receptor comes from a human donor in good health. Sample: Tregs from blood.

CDR3 region: CASSLGDRGPFLDTQYF. The DNA is as follows: TGTGCCAGCAGCTTGGGGGACAGGGGGCCGTTTCTGGATACGCAGTATTTT. In this chain, TRBV5-5 is recombined with TRBJ2-3, with 12 middle bases fitting TRBD1. The CDR1 and CDR2 encoded by the germline V gene (reference sequence) are SGHKS and YYEKEE. From V the trimming removes 0 bases and from J it removes 6 bases, while the gene matches leave 8 bases of the junction unaccounted for. The CDR3 has 17 amino acids, counting the end cysteine and phenylalanine. Only the CDR3 DNA stays, 51 bases, in frame from base 1.